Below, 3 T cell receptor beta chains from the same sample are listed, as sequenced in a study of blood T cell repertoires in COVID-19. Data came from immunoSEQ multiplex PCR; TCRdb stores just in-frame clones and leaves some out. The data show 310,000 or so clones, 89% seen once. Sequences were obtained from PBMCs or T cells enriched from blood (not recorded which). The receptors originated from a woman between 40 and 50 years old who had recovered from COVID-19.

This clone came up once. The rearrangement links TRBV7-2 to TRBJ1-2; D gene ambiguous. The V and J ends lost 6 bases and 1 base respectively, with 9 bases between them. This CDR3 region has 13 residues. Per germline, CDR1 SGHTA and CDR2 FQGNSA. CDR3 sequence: CASSEGVNYGYTF. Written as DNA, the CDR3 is TGTGCCAGCAGTGAGGGCGTTAACTATGGCTACACCTTC.

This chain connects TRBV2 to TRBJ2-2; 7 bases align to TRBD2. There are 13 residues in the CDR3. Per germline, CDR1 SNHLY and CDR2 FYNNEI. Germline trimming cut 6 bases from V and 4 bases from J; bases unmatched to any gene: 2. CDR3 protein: CASSGEGTGELFF. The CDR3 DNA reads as TGTGCCAGCAGCGGGGAGGGCACCGGGGAGCTGTTTTTT.

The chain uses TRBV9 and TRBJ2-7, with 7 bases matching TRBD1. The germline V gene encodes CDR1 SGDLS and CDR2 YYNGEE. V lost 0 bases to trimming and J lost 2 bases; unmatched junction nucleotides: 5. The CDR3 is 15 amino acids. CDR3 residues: CASSVEEGGAYEQYF. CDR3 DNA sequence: TGTGCCAGCAGCGTAGAGGAAGGGGGCGCCTACGAGCAGTACTTC.